The 27 T cell receptor beta chains in this list originate from one sample, sequenced in a study of CD8+CD57+ T cells in acquired aplastic anemia. Profiling that covered TCR beta VDJ and CDR3 relied on genomic DNA as its template. One entry per CDR3 protein results from TCRdb running MiXCR on the reads. The table lists about 120,000 distinct CDR3 sequences, approximately 61% of them singletons. Patients picked for sequencing had shown CD8+CD57+ cell expansion detected by flow cytometry. The sample comprised sorted CD4+, CD8+, or CD8+CD57+ T cells (not recorded which) from PBMCs. Source of these receptors: a human donor with aplastic anemia.

This clonotype was seen a few times. The rearrangement joins TRBV29-1 to TRBJ2-1, with 13 bases aligning to TRBD2. The V gene's germline CDR1 is SQVTM and CDR2 ANQGSEA. CDR3 size: 15 residues. V trimming: 3 bases; J trimming: 10 bases; junction bases outside the gene matches: 9. The CDR3 coding sequence is TGCAGCGTTGAGCCCGGGACTAGCGGGATTGGAGAGCAGTTCTTC. Its translation: CSVEPGTSGIGEQFF.

V and J are TRBV20-1 and TRBJ2-3; 14 bases agree with TRBD2. CDR1 DFQATT and CDR2 SNEGSKA come from the germline V gene (reference sequence). Trimming at V came to 2 bases and at J to 5 bases, leaving 6 bases not matched to a gene. The CDR3 totals 16 residues. The CDR3: CSARYAGLAGEDTQYF. The DNA of the CDR3 is TGCAGTGCTAGATACGCGGGACTAGCGGGAGAAGATACGCAGTATTTT.

This clonotype was counted between two and nine times. This rearrangement joins TRBV29-1 to TRBJ2-1, with TRBD1 identical over 8 bases. In germline, CDR1 is SQVTM, CDR2 ANQGSEA. The V and J ends lost 7 bases and 5 bases, in that order; junction bases with no gene match: 7. This CDR3 comprises 13 residues. The CDR3 nucleotides are TGCAGCGGGGGTGGACAGGGTCACAATGAGCAGTTCTTC. Its translation: CSGGGQGHNEQFF.

The DNA of the CDR3 is TGTGCCAGCAGTACTAGCGGGGGGCCTAGCACAGATACGCAGTATTTT. Translated, it gives CASSTSGGPSTDTQYF. The V gene is TRBV12-3 or TRBV12-4, the J gene TRBJ2-3, with 12 bases that match TRBD2. Trimming cost V 5 bases and J 0 bases; bases outside gene matches: 3. CDR3 length: 16 residues.

This clonotype was counted only a few times. This chain joins TRBV10-3 and TRBJ2-3; TRBD2 agrees at 8 bases. The CDR3 covers 16 residues. The ends lost 7 bases at V and 5 bases at J; junction bases unmatched: 14. CDR1 is ENHRY and CDR2 is SYGVKD in the germline V gene. CDR3 nucleotides: TGTGCCATCACCCCAATGGTAGCGGGAATGATAGATACGCAGTATTTT. Amino acids: CAITPMVAGMIDTQYF.

V and J are TRBV9 and TRBJ1-6, with a weak D call TRBD1 (6 bases). The CDR3 has 18 residues. CDR1 and CDR2 (germline): SGDLS, YYNGEE. V dropped 7 bases and J dropped 0 bases, with 20 bases sitting between them. CDR3 nucleotides: TGTGCCAGCTCACTTGAGGACAGCAGGAGCTCCTATAATTCACCCCTCCACTTT. Protein sequence: CASSLEDSRSSYNSPLHF.

The rearrangement joins TRBV7-2 to TRBJ1-1; D unresolved. Germline V gene sequence: CDR1 SGHTA, CDR2 FQGNSA. The CDR3 loop spans 12 amino acids. Trimming shortened V by 1 base and J by 8 bases, and 8 bases separated the two germline ends. For the CDR3, the DNA is TGTGCCAGCAGCTTAGGTTCCGAAGAAGCTTTCTTT. Amino acid sequence: CASSLGSEEAFF.

In this sample, this clonotype turned up many times. The V call is TRBV5-6, the J call TRBJ1-1, with D unresolved. The CDR3 extends over 15 amino acids. V was cut by 0 bases and J by 0 bases, with 9 bases left in between. Germline lookup yields CDR1 SGHDT and CDR2 YYEEEE. The CDR3: CASSLETELNTEAFF. The CDR3 DNA is TGTGCCAGCAGCTTGGAGACGGAACTGAACACTGAAGCTTTCTTT.

To note about this clonotype: At one end the junction does not follow the germline gene, possibly because of a read error. The genes are TRBV5-1 and TRBJ2-7, with TRBD1 matching 7 bases. Germline V CDR1 and CDR2: SGHRS, YFSETQ. The CDR3 length is 14 residues. The CDR3 loop reads CVSSRVGQDPEQYF. For the CDR3, the DNA is TGCGTCAGCAGCCGGGTAGGACAGGATCCCGAGCAGTACTTC.

The chain recombines TRBV7-6 with TRBJ2-3; unclear D gene. Trimming stripped 1 base from V and 6 bases from J, with 8 bases between. From germline, CDR1 is SGHVS and CDR2 FNYEAQ. There are 13 residues in the CDR3. CDR3 nucleotide sequence: TGTGCCAGCAGCTTAGTGTTTGGCGATACGCAGTATTTT. Translating gives CASSLVFGDTQYF.

The chain uses TRBV12-3 or TRBV12-4 and TRBJ2-6; D is unresolved. The CDR3 extends over 13 amino acids. V lost 1 base, J lost 4 bases, and 2 bases lay in between. Written as DNA, the CDR3 is TGTGCCAGCAGTTTAGTGGGGGCCAACGTCCTGACTTTC. Protein sequence: CASSLVGANVLTF.

This clonotype was observed once. The chain combines TRBV29-1 with TRBJ1-1, with D possibly being TRBD1 (5 bases). CDR1 and CDR2 from the germline V gene are SQVTM and ANQGSEA. CDR3 length: 13 amino acids. The V and J ends lost 3 bases and 1 base respectively, with 9 bases between them. The CDR3 bases are TGCAGCGTTGATCGGGGGACGAACACTGAAGCTTTCTTT. Protein sequence: CSVDRGTNTEAFF.

This clonotype was found a few times. V gene TRBV15 combines with J gene TRBJ2-1; 11 nucleotides agree with TRBD1. CDR1 and CDR2 (germline): LNHNV, YYDKDF (reference sequence). The V and J ends lost 3 bases and 7 bases, in that order; junction bases with no gene match: 5. The CDR3 spans 15 residues. This chain's CDR3 is CATSSGTGGHNEQFF. CDR3 sequence (DNA): TGTGCCACCAGCAGTGGGACAGGGGGGCATAATGAGCAGTTCTTC.

This clonotype showed up just a few times. This chain joins TRBV29-1 and TRBJ2-7; maybe TRBD2 (6 bases). With 7 bases removed from V and 2 bases from J, the gap between germline ends came to 12 bases. The CDR3 is 12 residues long. Germline V gene sequence: CDR1 SQVTM, CDR2 ANQGSEA. CDR3 sequence (DNA): TGCAGCGCCGGGACTGCGGCCTACGAGCAGTACTTC. Translated, it gives CSAGTAAYEQYF.

This chain joins TRBV2 and TRBJ2-7; weak D call: TRBD1 (5 bases). The CDR3 is 13 amino acids. Germline V gene data show CDR1 as SNHLY and CDR2 as FYNNEI. The V end was cut by 6 bases, the J end by 2 bases, with 11 bases between. The CDR3 nucleotides are TGTGCCAGCAGCCGACAGTTCCCCTACGAGCAGTACTTC. Its protein product is CASSRQFPYEQYF.

CDR3 amino acids: CASSRLDANSPLHF. In DNA, the CDR3 is TGTGCCAGCAGCCGCCTGGACGCGAATTCACCCCTCCACTTT. The rearrangement joins TRBV3-1 to TRBJ1-6; no reliable D call. This CDR3 contains 14 residues. CDR1 and CDR2 (germline): LGHDT, YNNKEL (reference sequence). V dropped 4 bases and J dropped 7 bases, with 11 bases sitting between them.

The chain combines TRBV29-1 with TRBJ2-2; D not certain. Trimming stripped 0 bases from V and 4 bases from J, with 12 bases between. The V gene's germline CDR1 is SQVTM and CDR2 ANQGSEA. This CDR3 contains 15 residues. The CDR3 spells CSVEERSLFTGELFF. The CDR3 bases are TGCAGCGTTGAAGAAAGGTCCCTCTTCACCGGGGAGCTGTTTTTT.

This sequence joins TRBV29-1 and TRBJ1-1; D is perhaps TRBD1 (5 bases). From germline, CDR1 is SQVTM and CDR2 ANQGSEA. The CDR3 has 12 residues. Deletions cut 4 bases from V and 3 bases from J, with 9 bases between. The CDR3 loop reads CSVVLGHTEAFF. The CDR3 bases are TGCAGCGTTGTATTGGGGCACACTGAAGCTTTCTTT.

This chain joins TRBV10-3 and TRBJ1-5, with 11 bases identical to TRBD1. CDR1 ENHRY and CDR2 SYGVKD come from the germline V gene. With 3 bases clipped from V and 7 bases from J, the junction kept 8 bases outside the gene matches. The CDR3 has 16 amino acids. CDR3 DNA: TGTGCCATCAGTGACCCAGGACAGGGGGCCGGGCAGCCCCAGCATTTT. Its protein is CAISDPGQGAGQPQHF.

V gene TRBV24-1 combines with J gene TRBJ1-5, with no clear D. The CDR3 length is 14 residues. The V end lost 1 base, the J end lost 4 bases, and 7 bases lay between the germline ends. Germline CDR1 is KGHDR and CDR2 is SFDVKD. CDR3 bases: TGTGCCACCAGTGATTTTGCCAGTAATCAGCCCCAGCATTTT. It is translated as CATSDFASNQPQHF.

The sample holds a few counts of this clonotype. The chain employs TRBV5-1 and TRBJ2-2, with 8 nucleotides matching TRBD2. There are 17 residues in the CDR3. CDR1 and CDR2 from the germline V gene are SGHRS and YFSETQ. V trimming: 4 bases; J trimming: 1 base; junction bases outside the gene matches: 9. CDR3 sequence reads: CASSPRLARRNTGELFF. The CDR3 DNA follows: TGCGCCAGCAGCCCCCGACTAGCGAGGAGGAACACCGGGGAGCTGTTTTTT.

The chain employs TRBV10-3 and TRBJ1-1; D may be TRBD1 (6 bases). The CDR3 has 12 amino acids. Germline CDR1 reads ENHRY; CDR2 reads SYGVKD. Trimming removed 10 bases from V and 8 bases from J, with 17 bases in between. The chain's CDR3 is CATQGSGQEAFF. The CDR3, as DNA: TGTGCCACTCAAGGATCAGGACAGGAAGCTTTCTTT.

This clonotype was picked up many times. V is TRBV19 and J is TRBJ2-2; 7 nucleotides align to TRBD1. CDR3 length: 14 amino acids. CDR1 and CDR2 (germline): LNHDA, SQIVND (reference sequence). The V gene end was trimmed by 3 bases and the J gene end by 5 bases; junction bases not matched to a gene: 3. This CDR3 reads CASSIDRETGELFF. CDR3 coding DNA: TGTGCCAGTAGTATCGACAGGGAGACCGGGGAGCTGTTTTTT.

This clonotype was observed at least ten times. The CDR3 is CASSRTGPGPYEQYF. In DNA, the CDR3 is TGTGCCAGCAGTCGGACAGGCCCAGGGCCCTACGAGCAGTACTTC. The genes are TRBV2 and TRBJ2-7, with 7 positions matching TRBD1. Germline V CDR1 and CDR2: SNHLY, FYNNEI. CDR3 length: 15 residues. V lost 5 bases and J lost 2; bases outside the gene matches: 9.

The chain carries TRBV11-1 and TRBJ2-1, with 13 bases identical to TRBD2. J gave up 6 bases and V 2 bases, and 7 bases lay outside the gene matches. The CDR3 totals 17 residues. CDR1 is SGHAT, CDR2 FQDESV, per germline (reference sequence). The CDR3, as DNA: TGTGCCAGCAGCTTATTACTAGCGGGAGGGCCGGGCAATGAGCAGTTCTTC. It codes for CASSLLLAGGPGNEQFF. Looking up the rest from reference TRBV11-1 and TRBJ2-1 gives the full variable domain: EAEVAQSPRYKITEKSQAVAFWCDPISGHATLYWYRQILGQGPELLVQFQDESVVDDSQLPKDRFSAERLKGVDSTLKIQPAELGDSAMYLCASSLLLAGGPGNEQFFGPGTRLTVL.

The rearrangement uses TRBV7-9 and TRBJ1-5; D is uncertain. Germline CDR1 and CDR2: SEHNR and FQNEAQ (reference sequence). This CDR3 is built from 13 residues. V lost 6 bases to trimming and J lost 0 bases, with 6 bases between them. CDR3 in amino acids: CASSSGSNQPQHF. DNA for the CDR3: TGTGCCAGCAGTTCTGGTAGCAATCAGCCCCAGCATTTT.

The rearrangement joins TRBV7-9 to TRBJ2-7; D is uncertain. Germline values: CDR1 SEHNR, CDR2 FQNEAQ (reference sequence). The CDR3 has 13 amino acids. Trimming shortened V by 3 bases and J by 7 bases, and 13 bases separated the two germline ends. CDR3 amino acids: CASSLSHPGEQYF. The CDR3 bases are TGTGCCAGCAGCTTGAGCCACCCCGGAGAGCAGTACTTC.